Each of the 30 T cell receptor beta chains below was sequenced from the same sample in a study of blood T cell repertoires in COVID-19. Clones were sequenced by immunoSEQ multiplex PCR, and TCRdb holds only the in-frame ones, with some missing. The sample holds around 190,000 clones; 65% to 90% are singletons and the top ten take approximately 1.4%. Material: peripheral blood. The receptor set was obtained from a human donor in a cohort sampled during active COVID-19.

This clone occurred once. The chain couples TRBV2 to TRBJ2-3, with D perhaps TRBD2 (5 bases). The CDR3 has 15 amino acids. Trimming removed 6 bases at V and 2 bases at J, with 15 bases between. Germline CDR1 reads SNHLY; CDR2 reads FYNNEI. This chain's CDR3 is CASSVDSQITDTQYF. CDR3 DNA: TGTGCCAGCAGCGTGGACTCGCAAATCACAGATACGCAGTATTTT.

This clone showed up just once. The rearrangement links TRBV18 to TRBJ1-1; D unresolved. This CDR3 comprises 15 residues. Germline V gene data show CDR1 as KGHSH and CDR2 as LQKENI. V was pared by 2 bases and J by 3 bases, with 13 bases between. CDR3 DNA: TGTGCCAGCTCACCAGTTGAGGGTGGGCACACTGAAGCTTTCTTT. It is translated as CASSPVEGGHTEAFF.

This sequence joins TRBV6-5 and TRBJ2-7; 7 bases fit TRBD1. With 2 bases clipped from V and 6 bases from J, the junction kept 10 bases outside the gene matches. CDR1 and CDR2 from the germline V gene are MNHEY and SVGAGI. The CDR3 loop spans 15 amino acids. The CDR3 region has the DNA TGTGCCAGCAGTTACGAGACAGGGACCCTGAGCGAGCAGTACTTC. Translation gives CASSYETGTLSEQYF.

The V and J genes are TRBV11-3 and TRBJ2-2; D gene unclear. The germline V gene has CDR1 SGHNT and CDR2 YENEEA. The V and J ends lost 6 bases and 1 base respectively, with 9 bases between them. The CDR3 has 14 residues. The CDR3 DNA is TGTGCCAGCAGTAAGATCGGGAACACCGGGGAGCTGTTTTTT. It yields the protein CASSKIGNTGELFF.

This chain links TRBV5-1 with TRBJ2-6; 14 positions match TRBD2. From germline, CDR1 is SGHRS and CDR2 YFSETQ. Trimming took 4 bases from V and 4 from J; bases not matched to a gene: 7. CDR3 length: 18 residues. The CDR3 protein is CASSPGLAGERGANVLTF. For the CDR3, the DNA is TGCGCCAGCAGCCCGGGACTAGCGGGAGAAAGAGGGGCCAACGTCCTGACTTTC.

This clone has only one observation. The chain links TRBV5-6 to TRBJ1-4, with D possibly matching TRBD1 (6 bases). V was trimmed by 0 bases and J by 8 bases, leaving 14 bases between them. Germline V gives CDR1 SGHDT, CDR2 YYEEEE. The CDR3 is 15 residues long. The CDR3 here is CASSLERGAGEKLFF. The CDR3 DNA follows: TGTGCCAGCAGCTTGGAACGGGGGGCAGGAGAAAAACTGTTTTTT.

V usage is TRBV14 and J usage is TRBJ1-6; TRBD1 is a possible D gene (6 bases). Per germline, CDR1 SGHDN and CDR2 FVKESK. V was clipped by 4 bases and J by 6 bases, with 16 bases between them. The CDR3 spans 16 residues. DNA for the CDR3: TGTGCCAGCAGCCGTAATACCGGGACACTTAATTCACCCCTCCACTTT. Translation gives CASSRNTGTLNSPLHF. The full variable domain, in which reference TRBV14 and TRBJ1-6 provide the parts outside the CDR3, is EAGVTQFPSHSVIEKGQTVTLRCDPISGHDNLYWYRRVMGKEIKFLLHFVKESKQDESGMPNNRFLAERTGGTYSTLKVQPAELEDSGVYFCASSRNTGTLNSPLHFGNGTRLTVT.

This clone was observed a few times. V is TRBV10-1 and J is TRBJ2-1; 10 nucleotides line up with TRBD2. The CDR3 contains 14 residues. Unmatched junction bases numbered 7, after V lost 4 bases and J lost 10 bases. Germline V gives CDR1 WNHNN, CDR2 SYGVQD (reference sequence). The CDR3 loop is CASSASGGLTEQFF. CDR3 bases: TGCGCCAGCAGTGCTAGCGGGGGTCTGACGGAGCAGTTCTTC.

V usage is TRBV7-6 and J usage is TRBJ2-7, with D perhaps matching TRBD2 (5 bases). The CDR3 is 13 amino acids. Trimming took off 4 bases at V and 0 bases at J, with 7 bases between the two ends. The germline CDR1 and CDR2 sequences are SGHVS and FNYEAQ. DNA for the CDR3: TGTGCCAGCAGCTCGGGGATCTCCTACGAGCAGTACTTC. It codes for CASSSGISYEQYF.

The table lists this clone with a few counts. V usage is TRBV7-9 and J usage is TRBJ2-3, with unresolved D. CDR1 is SEHNR and CDR2 is FQNEAQ in the germline V gene (reference sequence). Trimming removed 6 bases at V and 2 bases at J, with 9 bases between. This CDR3 has 13 residues. The CDR3 coding sequence is TGTGCCAGCAGAAACAGTCCCACAGATACGCAGTATTTT. It specifies CASRNSPTDTQYF.

The chain joins TRBV24-1 to TRBJ2-7; D not resolved. The CDR3 extends over 11 amino acids. V was pared by 4 bases and J by 6 bases, with 6 bases between. CDR1 is KGHDR, CDR2 SFDVKD, per germline. CDR3 DNA: TGTGCCACCAGTGACTGGAGCGAGCAGTACTTC. It is translated as CATSDWSEQYF.

This sequence joins TRBV18 and TRBJ2-5; 9 bases line up with TRBD2. The ends lost 9 bases at V and 6 bases at J; junction bases unmatched: 11. CDR1 KGHSH and CDR2 LQKENI come from the germline V gene. CDR3 length: 14 amino acids. CDR3 in DNA: TGTGCCAGAGACGGAGGAGCGGGAGGAAAGACCCAGTACTTC. This sequence encodes CARDGGAGGKTQYF.

CDR3 region: CASSQDYGGYEQYF. In DNA, the CDR3 is TGCGCCAGCAGCCAAGATTACGGGGGATACGAGCAGTACTTC. This chain links TRBV4-3 with TRBJ2-7, with D possibly matching TRBD2 (6 bases). Germline lookup yields CDR1 LGHNA and CDR2 YSLEER. V lost 0 bases and J lost 4, with 10 bases in between. CDR3 length: 14 residues.

The rearrangement links TRBV7-9 to TRBJ2-7; TRBD1 matches at 11 bases. Trimming cost V 2 bases and J 7 bases; bases outside gene matches: 7. This CDR3 contains 15 residues. Germline V gene lookup returns CDR1 SEHNR and CDR2 FQNEAQ (reference sequence). DNA of the CDR3: TGTGCCAGCAGCTTAAGGGACAGGGGGACGAGGGAGCAGTACTTC. Amino acids: CASSLRDRGTREQYF.

J is TRBJ1-1 and V is TRBV5-1; unclear D gene. The CDR3 contains 14 residues. The V end was cut by 0 bases, the J end by 1 base, with 7 bases between. Germline CDR1 is SGHRS and CDR2 is YFSETQ. For the CDR3, the DNA is TGCGCCAGCAGCTTGGTTCTAGGGAACACTGAAGCTTTCTTT. This translates into CASSLVLGNTEAFF.

This chain links TRBV7-3 with TRBJ2-1; TRBD2 might be the D (5 bases). Germline-derived CDR1 and CDR2 are SGHTA and FQGTGA. V was pared by 5 bases and J by 5 bases, with 10 bases between. The CDR3 spans 13 residues. CDR3 loop: CASSALGNNEQFF. Written as DNA, the CDR3 is TGTGCCAGCAGCGCACTAGGAAACAATGAGCAGTTCTTC.

The rearrangement links TRBV7-9 to TRBJ1-2; tentatively, D is TRBD1 (6 bases). The CDR3 is 14 residues long. V was shortened by 5 bases and J by 4 bases, with 14 bases between the two germline ends. The germline V gene encodes CDR1 SEHNR and CDR2 FQNEAQ (reference sequence). The CDR3 region is CASSPAGTIYGYTF. The CDR3 coding sequence is TGTGCCAGCAGCCCCGCCGGGACAATCTATGGCTACACCTTC.

The V gene is TRBV6-4, the J gene TRBJ1-1; D is ambiguous. The V and J ends lost 3 bases and 1 base respectively, with 9 bases between them. Germline loops: CDR1 MRHNA, CDR2 SNTAGT. The CDR3 runs to 14 residues. CDR3 residues: CASSDTAENTEAFF. Written as DNA, the CDR3 is TGTGCCAGCAGTGATACAGCAGAGAACACTGAAGCTTTCTTT.

This clone has just one count. The chain couples TRBV5-4 to TRBJ2-7, with 11 bases matching TRBD2. Germline loops: CDR1 SGHNT, CDR2 YYREEE (reference sequence). Losses at the gene ends were 4 bases for V and 3 bases for J; bases not matched to a gene: 3. The length of the CDR3 is 14 residues. The CDR3 is CASSPSGGSYEQYF. The CDR3 nucleotides read TGTGCCAGCAGCCCTAGCGGGGGGAGCTACGAGCAGTACTTC.

The V gene is TRBV19, the J gene TRBJ2-6; unclear D gene. The length of the CDR3 is 17 residues. Germline lookup yields CDR1 LNHDA and CDR2 SQIVND (reference sequence). The V and J ends lost 5 bases and 0 bases respectively, with 14 bases between them. CDR3 amino acids: CASSPRTASSGANVLTF. DNA for the CDR3: TGTGCCAGTAGTCCCCGTACAGCTTCCTCTGGGGCCAACGTCCTGACTTTC.

This chain uses TRBV3-1 (or the pseudogene TRBV3-2) with TRBJ2-7; TRBD2 agrees at 11 bases. CDR1 is LGHDT and CDR2 is YNNKEL in the germline V gene (reference sequence). With V trimmed by 3 bases and J by 3 bases, 7 bases remained unmatched. This CDR3 is 16 amino acids long. CDR3 sequence reads: CASSQGLAALHYEQYF. CDR3 DNA: TGTGCCAGCAGCCAGGGACTAGCGGCACTGCACTACGAGCAGTACTTC.

V gene TRBV6-5 combines with J gene TRBJ1-2, with D unresolved. This CDR3 has 15 residues. V lost 3 bases and J lost 4, with 15 bases in between. Germline V gene sequence: CDR1 MNHEY, CDR2 SVGAGI. The CDR3 region has the DNA TGTGCCAGCAGTTATACGCCCGGAGGCCTCTATGGCTACACCTTC. This sequence encodes CASSYTPGGLYGYTF.

The chain recombines TRBV7-2 with TRBJ1-5; 9 bases map to TRBD1. The V segment lost 9 bases and the J segment 7 bases; nucleotides outside the gene matches: 7. Germline V gene lookup returns CDR1 SGHTA and CDR2 FQGNSA. The CDR3 totals 13 residues. The CDR3 bases are TGTGCCAGTAAACAGGGGGCCGGCCAGCCCCAGCATTTT. Translating it yields CASKQGAGQPQHF.

This clone appeared once. V is TRBV5-5 and J is TRBJ1-5; D remains unclear. Germline-derived CDR1 and CDR2 are SGHKS and YYEKEE (reference sequence). V was clipped by 4 bases and J by 7 bases, with 12 bases between them. The length of the CDR3 is 13 residues. CDR3 nucleotide sequence: TGTGCCAGCAGCGTATCTGGGAGACAGCCCCAGCATTTT. It is translated as CASSVSGRQPQHF.

The chain recombines TRBV4-2 with TRBJ1-2; D might be TRBD1 (5 bases). Trimming shortened V by 0 bases and J by 5 bases, and 22 bases separated the two germline ends. Germline V lookup: CDR1 LGHNA, CDR2 YNFKEQ. There are 18 residues in the CDR3. Here the CDR3 reads CASSQDFPGYTTRYGYTF. The CDR3 nucleotides are TGTGCCAGCAGCCAAGATTTTCCAGGGTACACTACAAGATATGGCTACACCTTC.

V and J are TRBV19 and TRBJ1-5; 9 bases line up with TRBD1. The CDR3 extends over 15 amino acids. The germline V gene encodes CDR1 LNHDA and CDR2 SQIVND (reference sequence). The V gene end was trimmed by 5 bases and the J gene end by 2 bases; junction bases not matched to a gene: 4. In DNA form, the CDR3 reads TGTGCCAGTAGTCCGACAGGGGGAGGCAATCAGCCCCAGCATTTT. This translates into CASSPTGGGNQPQHF.

This clone appeared once. V is TRBV9 and J is TRBJ1-1, with no clear D. Trimming removed 0 bases at V and 10 bases at J, with 16 bases between. Germline V gene data show CDR1 as SGDLS and CDR2 as YYNGEE. The CDR3 totals 14 residues. CDR3 amino acids: CASSVGGGDLGAFF. CDR3 sequence (DNA): TGTGCCAGCAGCGTAGGGGGAGGAGACCTGGGAGCTTTCTTT.

The J gene is TRBJ2-7, the V gene TRBV13; tentative D call: TRBD2 (5 bases). The length of the CDR3 is 13 residues. The V gene lost 4 bases and the J gene lost 1 base, with 8 bases spanning the gap. The germline gives CDR1 PRHDT, CDR2 FYEKMQ (reference sequence). The CDR3 is CASSWTQSYEQYF. Here the CDR3 DNA reads TGTGCCAGCAGCTGGACTCAATCCTACGAGCAGTACTTC.

The chain carries TRBV6-6 and TRBJ1-4; D possibly corresponds to TRBD1 (6 bases). CDR3 length: 14 residues. Germline CDR1 and CDR2: MNHNY and SVGAGI (reference sequence). The ends were cut back, 2 bases at V and 8 bases at J, with 12 bases in the middle. CDR3 residues: CASSYGGAGEKLFF. The CDR3 DNA is TGTGCCAGCAGTTACGGGGGGGCTGGGGAAAAACTGTTTTTT.

The rearrangement joins TRBV7-3 to TRBJ1-2, with TRBD1 as a possible D gene (5 bases). The germline CDR1 and CDR2 sequences are SGHTA and FQGTGA. The CDR3 has 14 residues. V lost 2 bases to trimming and J lost 7 bases, with 14 bases between them. DNA of the CDR3: TGTGCCAGCAGCTTAGGAGGGGCGGCGGGTGGCTACACCTTC. It translates to CASSLGGAAGGYTF. Combining the CDR3 with reference TRBV7-3 and TRBJ1-2 gives the whole variable domain GAGVSQTPSNKVTEKGKYVELRCDPISGHTALYWYRQSLGQGPEFLIYFQGTGAADDSGLPNDRFFAVRPEGSVSTLKIQRTERGDSAVYLCASSLGGAAGGYTFGSGTRLTVV.